The 7 T cell receptor beta chains below were found in one sample sequenced in a study of blood T cell repertoires in COVID-19. Assay: immunoSEQ multiplex PCR; the TCRdb copy retains only in-frame clones and omits some. Of hundreds of thousands of clones in the sample, around 83% were seen once. The sequencing sample was made of PBMCs or T cells enriched from blood (not recorded which). Receptor source: a man aged 35 to 55 who had been exposed to COVID-19.

The genes are TRBV4-2 and TRBJ2-7; D is uncertain. The CDR3 has 11 amino acids. Trimming stripped 1 base from V and 4 bases from J, with 2 bases between. Per the germline V gene, CDR1 is LGHNA and CDR2 is YNFKEQ. The CDR3 protein is CASSQAYEQYF. The CDR3 DNA reads TGTGCCAGCAGCCAAGCGTACGAGCAGTACTTC.

The gene calls are TRBV19 and TRBJ1-5; 7 nucleotides match TRBD1. Trimming removed 5 bases from V and 7 bases from J; junction bases left unmatched: 14. CDR3 length equals 16 residues. The germline V gene encodes CDR1 LNHDA and CDR2 SQIVND (reference sequence). CDR3 in DNA: TGTGCCAGTAGTTCGCACCTCAACAGGGGCGAGCAGCCCCAGCATTTT. It specifies CASSSHLNRGEQPQHF.

This chain uses TRBV5-6 with TRBJ1-6, with a weak D call TRBD1 (6 bases). The ends were cut back, 4 bases at V and 7 bases at J, with 18 bases in the middle. Germline CDR1 SGHDT, CDR2 YYEEEE. There are 16 residues in the CDR3. CDR3 sequence reads: CASSHPKRGLNSPLHF. Written as DNA, the CDR3 is TGTGCCAGCAGCCATCCCAAGAGGGGGTTGAATTCACCCCTCCACTTT.

The rearrangement links TRBV10-3 to TRBJ2-2; D might be TRBD2 (6 bases). This CDR3 has 13 amino acids. Germline V gene lookup returns CDR1 ENHRY and CDR2 SYGVKD. V was clipped by 8 bases and J by 2 bases, with 9 bases between them. CDR3 sequence reads: CAIRDFNTGELFF. CDR3 nucleotide sequence: TGTGCCATCCGGGACTTCAACACCGGGGAGCTGTTTTTT.

The chain employs TRBV9 and TRBJ2-1; TRBD2 matches 12 bases. The CDR3 length is 15 residues. Trimming at V came to 0 bases and at J to 9 bases, leaving 4 bases not matched to a gene. The V gene's germline CDR1 is SGDLS and CDR2 YYNGEE. CDR3: CASSVVLAGGPEQFF. In nucleotides, the CDR3 is TGTGCCAGCAGCGTAGTCCTAGCGGGAGGGCCTGAGCAGTTCTTC. Based on the CDR3 plus reference TRBV9 and TRBJ2-1, the full variable domain is DSGVTQTPKHLITATGQRVTLRCSPRSGDLSVYWYQQSLDQGLQFLIQYYNGEERAKGNILERFSAQQFPDLHSELNLSSLELGDSALYFCASSVVLAGGPEQFFGPGTRLTVL.

The table lists this clone with a few counts. The chain couples TRBV5-3 to TRBJ2-7; the match to TRBD1 covers 9 bases. TRBV5-3 is marked as an open reading frame, function uncertain. V shed 4 bases and J 4 bases; nucleotides not matched to a gene: 12. The CDR3 length is 16 residues. CDR3 loop: CARSKTGTGLFYEQYF. In nucleotides, the CDR3 is TGTGCCAGAAGCAAAACCGGGACAGGGCTTTTTTACGAGCAGTACTTC.

V is TRBV3-1 (or the pseudogene TRBV3-2) and J is TRBJ1-4; D is unresolved. Germline CDR1 reads LGHDT; CDR2 reads YNNKEL (reference sequence). CDR3 length equals 15 residues. Deletions cut 0 bases from V and 7 bases from J, with 12 bases between. The chain's CDR3 is CASSQDPGAGEKLFF. The DNA of the CDR3 is TGTGCCAGCAGCCAAGACCCGGGAGCGGGTGAAAAACTGTTTTTT.